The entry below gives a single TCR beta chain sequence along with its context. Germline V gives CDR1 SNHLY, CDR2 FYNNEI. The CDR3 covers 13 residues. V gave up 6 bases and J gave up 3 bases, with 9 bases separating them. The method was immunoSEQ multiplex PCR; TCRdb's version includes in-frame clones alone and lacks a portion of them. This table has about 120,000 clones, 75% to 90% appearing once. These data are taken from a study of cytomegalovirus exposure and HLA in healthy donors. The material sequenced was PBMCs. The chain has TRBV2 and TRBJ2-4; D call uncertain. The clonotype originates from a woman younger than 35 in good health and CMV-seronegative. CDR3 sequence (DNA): TGTGCCAGCAGGGGCCTGGGCAAAAACATTCAGTACTTC. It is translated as CASRGLGKNIQYF.